What follows are 22 T cell receptor beta chains derived from one specimen sequenced in a study of blood T cells in healthy people across ages (dated by TCRdb to 2013 to 2016). Receptors were amplified or captured by 5' RACE. The second PCR ran for about 6 to 12 cycles and used a J-beta primer mix along with a sample-barcoded 5' primer. The raw public data were reprocessed by TCRdb itself: fastp quality trimming at Q25, MiXCR clonotype calling, in-frame beta chains only. Every distinct CDR3 protein forms one entry, paired with its most common genes and DNA. Across this sample there are around 1,900,000 distinct CDR3 sequences, with 30% to 40% seen only once. The leading ten clones occupy roughly 23% of the sample. Sequenced: blood. These receptors all come from a human donor in good health.

The rearrangement joins TRBV4-3 to TRBJ1-4; D gene uncertain. Germline V CDR1 and CDR2: LGHNA, YSLEER. The CDR3 is 13 amino acids. Trimming shortened V by 2 bases and J by 8 bases, and 9 bases separated the two germline ends. In DNA, the CDR3 is TGCGCCAGCAGCCAAACGCTAACAGAAAAACTGTTTTTT. Amino acid sequence: CASSQTLTEKLFF.

The chain employs TRBV7-6 and TRBJ2-7; perhaps D is TRBD1 or TRBD2 (5 bases each). The CDR3 totals 13 residues. The V and J ends lost 2 bases and 5 bases respectively, with 10 bases between them. Germline lookup yields CDR1 SGHVS and CDR2 FNYEAQ. In DNA form, the CDR3 reads TGTGCCAGCAGCTTACGACAGAGGGACGAGCAGTACTTC. Protein sequence: CASSLRQRDEQYF.

This clonotype showed up just a few times. This chain uses TRBV5-1 with TRBJ2-2; 9 bases align to TRBD1. The germline V gene encodes CDR1 SGHRS and CDR2 YFSETQ. V lost 2 bases to trimming and J lost 3 bases; unmatched junction nucleotides: 2. The CDR3 has 15 amino acids. CDR3 sequence reads: CASSFGDRDTGELFF. For the CDR3, the DNA is TGCGCCAGCAGCTTCGGGGACAGGGACACCGGGGAGCTGTTTTTT.

The chain has TRBV4-3 and TRBJ2-7, with D possibly being TRBD2 (5 bases). Germline-derived CDR1 and CDR2 are LGHNA and YSLEER. This CDR3 contains 15 residues. Trimming took off 0 bases at V and 4 bases at J, with 13 bases between the two ends. This chain's CDR3 is CASSQDRKVAYEQYF. In nucleotides, the CDR3 is TGCGCCAGCAGCCAAGATCGAAAGGTAGCGTACGAGCAGTACTTC.

This chain joins TRBV20-1 and TRBJ1-2; no reliable D call. The length of the CDR3 is 13 residues. The germline V gene has CDR1 DFQATT and CDR2 SNEGSKA (reference sequence). V lost 3 bases and J 7 bases, leaving 15 bases between the germline ends. CDR3 sequence: CSASFGPLRGYTF. CDR3 DNA: TGCAGTGCTAGTTTCGGACCGCTCCGTGGCTACACCTTC.

The V and J genes are TRBV6-5 and TRBJ1-4; D perhaps matches TRBD1 (6 bases). The V end lost 6 bases, the J end lost 4 bases, and 15 bases lay between the germline ends. CDR1 MNHEY and CDR2 SVGAGI come from the germline V gene. CDR3 length equals 15 residues. The chain's CDR3 is CASSRTSGVNEKLFF. CDR3 nucleotides: TGTGCCAGCAGCCGAACCTCAGGGGTTAATGAAAAACTGTTTTTT.

This clonotype was found once. The genes are TRBV12-3 or TRBV12-4 and TRBJ1-2; tentatively, D is TRBD1 (5 bases). This CDR3 comprises 15 residues. Trimming took 4 bases from V and 0 from J, leaving 12 bases between them. CDR3 nucleotide sequence: TGTGCCAGCAGTTGCGGGGGAAACTCTAACTATGGCTACACCTTC. Residues: CASSCGGNSNYGYTF.

A note on this clonotype: A much larger clone lies a single base off, so this may be a read error. The rearrangement joins TRBV6-1 to TRBJ2-4; 10 bases fit TRBD1. The DNA end favors TRBJ2-7, so the J call may be wrong. The CDR3 is 16 residues long. In germline, CDR1 is MNHNS, CDR2 SASEGT. The CDR3 region is CASSEDSGTGVYEQYF. Here the CDR3 DNA reads TGTGCCAGCAGTGAAGATTCCGGGACAGGGGTCTACGAGCAGTACTTC.

The chain has TRBV15 and TRBJ2-5; a weak D match, TRBD1 (5 bases). Germline values: CDR1 LNHNV, CDR2 YYDKDF (reference sequence). The ends were cut back, 0 bases at V and 1 base at J, with 9 bases in the middle. This CDR3 spans 15 amino acids. The CDR3 nucleotides are TGTGCCACCAGCAGAGAGGGCAGGGTCCAAGAGACCCAGTACTTC. Amino acid sequence: CATSREGRVQETQYF.

This chain joins TRBV6-2 or TRBV6-3 and TRBJ2-7, with TRBD1 matching over 11 bases. Trimming removed 6 bases from V and 6 bases from J; junction bases left unmatched: 7. Germline V CDR1 and CDR2: MNHEY, SVGEGT. CDR3 size: 14 residues. The CDR3 sequence is CASRAGQGASEQYF. In DNA form, the CDR3 reads TGTGCCAGCAGGGCCGGACAGGGGGCCTCCGAGCAGTACTTC.

This chain links TRBV2 with TRBJ1-4, with D hard to call. Trimming left V 4 bases short and J 5 bases short, with 8 bases between. The CDR3 covers 13 residues. The germline V gene has CDR1 SNHLY and CDR2 FYNNEI. The CDR3 here is CASSGDLNEKLFF. CDR3 nucleotides: TGTGCCAGCAGTGGAGACCTCAATGAAAAACTGTTTTTT.

The chain has TRBV4-2 and TRBJ2-1; TRBD2 might be the D (6 bases). Between the trimmed V and J ends, which lost 0 bases and 10 bases, there was a span of 13 bases. The CDR3 has 14 residues. CDR1 is LGHNA and CDR2 is YNFKEQ in the germline V gene. CDR3 bases: TGTGCCAGCAGCCAAGATCGGAGGGGTCTCGAGCAGTTCTTC. Its protein is CASSQDRRGLEQFF.

V is TRBV20-1 and J is TRBJ1-1, with D perhaps TRBD1 (5 bases). Trimming removed 6 bases at V and 4 bases at J, with 18 bases between. The CDR3 has 14 residues. Germline V gives CDR1 DFQATT, CDR2 SNEGSKA (reference sequence). CDR3 sequence reads: CSAYQVVGGTEAFF. The CDR3 DNA follows: TGCAGTGCCTACCAGGTTGTGGGGGGCACTGAAGCTTTCTTT.

The V call is TRBV14, the J call TRBJ2-6; possibly TRBD1 or TRBD2 for D (6 bases each). V was clipped by 1 base and J by 1 base, with 11 bases between them. Germline CDR1 and CDR2: SGHDN and FVKESK. The CDR3 runs to 17 residues. This chain's CDR3 is CASSQAGAFSGANVLTF. CDR3 bases: TGTGCCAGCAGCCAAGCGGGGGCCTTTTCTGGGGCCAACGTCCTGACTTTC. Complete variable domain (other parts from reference TRBV14 and TRBJ2-6): EAGVTQFPSHSVIEKGQTVTLRCDPISGHDNLYWYRRVMGKEIKFLLHFVKESKQDESGMPNNRFLAERTGGTYSTLKVQPAELEDSGVYFCASSQAGAFSGANVLTFGAGSRLTVL.

The chain couples TRBV21-1 to TRBJ1-4; the D call TRBD1 from the table was never checked on the DNA. TRBV21-1 is reported as a pseudogene. The CDR3 is 19 amino acids. Written as DNA, the CDR3 is TGTGCCAGCAGCAAAGAAGAAGCAGGGGGGCGAGGAACGAATGAAAAACTGTTTTTT. This gives the protein CASSKEEAGGRGTNEKLFF.

This clonotype has just a few counts. The chain combines TRBV7-2 with TRBJ2-3; 10 nucleotides line up with TRBD2. This CDR3 has 16 residues. The V and J ends lost 5 bases and 2 bases, in that order; junction bases with no gene match: 7. Germline lookup yields CDR1 SGHTA and CDR2 FQGNSA. The CDR3 bases are TGTGCCAGCAGCCCGGGACTAGCGAGACTCACAGATACGCAGTATTTT. This sequence encodes CASSPGLARLTDTQYF.

This clonotype has more than one count but fewer than ten. The chain carries TRBV10-3 and TRBJ1-2; TRBD1 agrees at 7 bases. Germline loops: CDR1 ENHRY, CDR2 SYGVKD. The CDR3 covers 16 residues. The V and J ends lost 0 bases and 6 bases, in that order; junction bases with no gene match: 10. The CDR3 DNA follows: TGTGCCATCAGTGAGTCGGGGGATCCAGGGGGACATGGCTACACCTTC. This encodes CAISESGDPGGHGYTF.

This chain uses TRBV29-1 with TRBJ1-2, with 8 nucleotides matching TRBD1. Germline V gene sequence: CDR1 SQVTM, CDR2 ANQGSEA. With 0 bases clipped from V and 5 bases from J, the junction kept 5 bases outside the gene matches. The CDR3 length is 14 residues. The CDR3 DNA is TGCAGCGTTGAAGACGAACAGGGGGGGTATGGCTACACCTTC. Protein: CSVEDEQGGYGYTF.

Ten or more counts support this clonotype. V is TRBV6-2 or TRBV6-3 and J is TRBJ1-2, with D perhaps matching TRBD1 (5 bases). The CDR3 has 15 residues. CDR1 is MNHEY, CDR2 SVGEGT, per germline. The V and J ends lost 4 bases and 6 bases respectively, with 18 bases between them. CDR3 coding DNA: TGTGCCAGCAGTTCCACCGAGACAGCCCCGAATGGCTACACCTTC. Translated, it gives CASSSTETAPNGYTF.

This chain joins TRBV25-1 and TRBJ1-2, with 9 bases fitting TRBD1. Germline V gene data show CDR1 as MGHDK and CDR2 as SYGVNS. The CDR3 has 13 amino acids. With 7 bases clipped from V and 6 bases from J, the junction kept 6 bases outside the gene matches. The CDR3 sequence is CASTGTGYDGYTF. The CDR3 nucleotides read TGTGCCAGCACTGGGACAGGGTATGATGGCTACACCTTC.

This rearrangement joins TRBV6-4 to TRBJ2-1; D possibly corresponds to TRBD1 (6 bases). CDR1 is MRHNA and CDR2 is SNTAGT in the germline V gene. CDR3 length: 15 amino acids. V shed 5 bases and J shed 8 bases, with 19 bases lying between them. In nucleotides, the CDR3 is TGTGCCAGCAGTCTGAGCCGAACAGGGATCGATGAGCAGTTCTTC. Translation gives CASSLSRTGIDEQFF.

This clonotype came up a few times. V and J are TRBV18 and TRBJ1-1; a weak D match, TRBD1 (5 bases). V was pared by 3 bases and J by 7 bases, with 12 bases between. The CDR3 extends over 13 amino acids. The germline gives CDR1 KGHSH, CDR2 LQKENI. The CDR3 nucleotides are TGTGCCAGCTCACCGGTGGGGGGGAATGAAGCTTTCTTT. This translates into CASSPVGGNEAFF.